This T cell receptor (beta chain) was recorded in a study of human T cells and chemical hapten exposure. General study results and limits: Expanded TCRs produced significantly more large CDR3 similarity clusters than controls did.

Noted time point: patch test 2, 6 weeks after DPC sensitization. Documented treatment: therapeutic diphenylcyclopropenone sensitization with weekly scalp DPC. Patches went on only after blood had been drawn each time. Donors were 18 to 70-year-old alopecia patients suitable for DPC. Using its own MiXCR run on the RACE reads, TCRdb lists one record per CDR3 protein. This table has over 130,000 distinct CDR3 sequences, 12% appearing once. V was trimmed by 3 bases and J by 0 bases, leaving 13 bases between them. The CDR3 has 16 amino acids. The germline CDR1 and CDR2 sequences are SGHNT and YYREEE (reference sequence). A remark on this clonotype: Its antigen remains unknown.

This sequence originates from a woman aged 45-59 years with alopecia areata. Some clones in this sample may be carry-over from other donors' samples. The rearrangement joins TRBV5-4 to TRBJ1-3, with D possibly TRBD1 on 5 matching bases. The source was whole blood, collected in connection with sensitization to the hapten diphenylcyclopropenone (DPC). The chain's CDR3 is CASSSPGPFSGNTIYF. CDR3 bases: TGTGCCAGCAGCTCCCCGGGGCCCTTCTCTGGAAACACCATATATTTT.